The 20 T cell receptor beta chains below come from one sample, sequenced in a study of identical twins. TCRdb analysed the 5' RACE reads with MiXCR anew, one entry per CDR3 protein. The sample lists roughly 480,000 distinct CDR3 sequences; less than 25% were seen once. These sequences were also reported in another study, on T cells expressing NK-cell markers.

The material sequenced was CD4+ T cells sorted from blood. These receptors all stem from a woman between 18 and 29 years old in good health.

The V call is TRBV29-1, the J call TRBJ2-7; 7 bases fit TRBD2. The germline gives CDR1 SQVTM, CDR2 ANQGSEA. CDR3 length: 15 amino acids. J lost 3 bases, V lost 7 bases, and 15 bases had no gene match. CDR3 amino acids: CSGGGSGSVVYEQYF. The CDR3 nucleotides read TGCAGCGGCGGCGGGAGCGGTTCGGTTGTCTACGAGCAGTACTTC.

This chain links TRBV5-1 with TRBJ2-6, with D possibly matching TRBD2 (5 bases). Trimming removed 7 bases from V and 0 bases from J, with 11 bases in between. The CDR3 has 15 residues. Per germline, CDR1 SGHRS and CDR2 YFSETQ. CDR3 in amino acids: CASREVGSGANVLTF. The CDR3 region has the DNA TGCGCCAGCCGGGAAGTTGGCTCTGGGGCCAACGTCCTGACTTTC. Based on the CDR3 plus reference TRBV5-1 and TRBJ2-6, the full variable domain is KAGVTQTPRYLIKTRGQQVTLSCSPISGHRSVSWYQQTPGQGLQFLFEYFSETQRNKGNFPGRFSGRQFSNSRSEMNVSTLELGDSALYLCASREVGSGANVLTFGAGSRLTVL.

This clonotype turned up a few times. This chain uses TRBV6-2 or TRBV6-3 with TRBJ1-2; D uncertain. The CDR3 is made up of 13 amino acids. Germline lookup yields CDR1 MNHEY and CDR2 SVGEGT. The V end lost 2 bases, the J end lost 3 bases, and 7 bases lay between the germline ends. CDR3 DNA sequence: TGTGCCAGCAGTTACGCGGTGGACTATGGCTACACCTTC. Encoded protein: CASSYAVDYGYTF.

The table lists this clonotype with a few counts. In nucleotides, the CDR3 is TGCAGCGGGCAGGAGAACACTGAAGCTTTCTTT. This codes for CSGQENTEAFF. The chain recombines TRBV29-1 with TRBJ1-1; D uncertain. CDR3 length equals 11 residues. The germline gives CDR1 SQVTM, CDR2 ANQGSEA. V was trimmed by 7 bases and J by 1 base, leaving 7 bases between them.

In DNA form, the CDR3 reads TGTGCCAGCAGTTCCACCGCGGGCGAGCAGTTCTTC. This encodes CASSSTAGEQFF. V is TRBV12-3 or TRBV12-4 and J is TRBJ2-1, with D perhaps matching TRBD2 (5 bases). Trimming stripped 4 bases from V and 10 bases from J, with 11 bases between. CDR3 length: 12 residues.

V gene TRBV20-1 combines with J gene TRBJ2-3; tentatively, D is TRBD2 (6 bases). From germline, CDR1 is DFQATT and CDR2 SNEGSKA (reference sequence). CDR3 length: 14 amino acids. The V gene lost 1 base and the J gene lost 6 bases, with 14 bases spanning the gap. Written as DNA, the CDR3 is TGCAGTGCTAGAGTTACGCTAGGGAGGGATACGCAGTATTTT. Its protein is CSARVTLGRDTQYF.

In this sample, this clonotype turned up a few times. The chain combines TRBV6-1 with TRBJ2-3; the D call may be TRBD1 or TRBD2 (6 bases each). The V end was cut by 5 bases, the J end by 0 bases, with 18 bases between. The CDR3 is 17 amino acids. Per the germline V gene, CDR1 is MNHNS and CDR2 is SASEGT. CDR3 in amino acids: CASSPRGRGVSTDTQYF. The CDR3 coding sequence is TGTGCCAGCAGTCCCCGGGGGCGAGGGGTTAGCACAGATACGCAGTATTTT.

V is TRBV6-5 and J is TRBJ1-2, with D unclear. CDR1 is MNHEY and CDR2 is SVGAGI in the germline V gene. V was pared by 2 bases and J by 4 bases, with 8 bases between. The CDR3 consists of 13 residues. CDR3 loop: CASSYRTGYGYTF. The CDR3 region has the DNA TGTGCCAGCAGTTACCGTACTGGCTATGGCTACACCTTC.

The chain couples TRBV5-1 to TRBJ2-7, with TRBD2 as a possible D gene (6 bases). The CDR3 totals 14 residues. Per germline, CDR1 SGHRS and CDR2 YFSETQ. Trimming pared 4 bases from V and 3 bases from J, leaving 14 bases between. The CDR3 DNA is TGCGCCAGCAGCCAAGTTGGGACTTACTACGAGCAGTACTTC. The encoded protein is CASSQVGTYYEQYF.

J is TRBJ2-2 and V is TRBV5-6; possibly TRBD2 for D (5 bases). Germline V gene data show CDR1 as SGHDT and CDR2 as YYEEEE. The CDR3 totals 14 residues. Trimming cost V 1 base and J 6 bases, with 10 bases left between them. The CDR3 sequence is CASSLRGLAGELFF. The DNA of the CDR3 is TGTGCCAGCAGCTTGAGAGGGTTGGCCGGGGAGCTGTTTTTT.

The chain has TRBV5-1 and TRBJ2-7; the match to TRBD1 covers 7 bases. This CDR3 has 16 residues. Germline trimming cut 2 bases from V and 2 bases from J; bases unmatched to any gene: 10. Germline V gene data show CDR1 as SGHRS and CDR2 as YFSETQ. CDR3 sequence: CASSLYSTGVTYEQYF. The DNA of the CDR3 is TGCGCCAGCAGCTTATACAGTACAGGGGTCACCTACGAGCAGTACTTC. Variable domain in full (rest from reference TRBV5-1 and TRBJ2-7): KAGVTQTPRYLIKTRGQQVTLSCSPISGHRSVSWYQQTPGQGLQFLFEYFSETQRNKGNFPGRFSGRQFSNSRSEMNVSTLELGDSALYLCASSLYSTGVTYEQYFGPGTRLTVT.

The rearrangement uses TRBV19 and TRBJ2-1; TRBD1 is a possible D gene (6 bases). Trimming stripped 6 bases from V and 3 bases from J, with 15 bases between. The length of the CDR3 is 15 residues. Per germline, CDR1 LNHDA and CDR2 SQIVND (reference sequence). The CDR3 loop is CASRMVQGGYNEQFF. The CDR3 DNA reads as TGTGCCAGTAGAATGGTACAGGGTGGCTACAATGAGCAGTTCTTC.

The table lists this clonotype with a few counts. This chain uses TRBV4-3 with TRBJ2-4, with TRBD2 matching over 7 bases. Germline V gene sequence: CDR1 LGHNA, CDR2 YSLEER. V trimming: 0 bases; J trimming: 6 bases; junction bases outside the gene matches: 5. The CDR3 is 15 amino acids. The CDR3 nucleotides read TGCGCCAGCAGCCAAGATCAGGCTAGCGGAAACATTCAGTACTTC. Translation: CASSQDQASGNIQYF.

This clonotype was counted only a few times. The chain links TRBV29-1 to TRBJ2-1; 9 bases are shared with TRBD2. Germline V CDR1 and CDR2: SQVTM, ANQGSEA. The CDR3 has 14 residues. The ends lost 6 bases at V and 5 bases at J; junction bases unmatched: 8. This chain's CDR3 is CSVRGGPTHNEQFF. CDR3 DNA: TGCAGCGTGCGGGGGGGCCCTACGCACAATGAGCAGTTCTTC.

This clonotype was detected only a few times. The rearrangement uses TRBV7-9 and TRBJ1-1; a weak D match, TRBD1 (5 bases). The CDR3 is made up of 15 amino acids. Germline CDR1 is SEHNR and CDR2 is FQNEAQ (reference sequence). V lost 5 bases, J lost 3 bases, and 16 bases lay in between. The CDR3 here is CASSLRGVGDTEAFF. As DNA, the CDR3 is TGTGCCAGCAGCCTGCGAGGGGTGGGGGACACTGAAGCTTTCTTT. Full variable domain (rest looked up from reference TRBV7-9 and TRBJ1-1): DTGVSQNPRHKITKRGQNVTFRCDPISEHNRLYWYRQTLGQGPEFLTYFQNEAQLEKSRLLSDRFSAERPKGSFSTLEIQRTEQGDSAMYLCASSLRGVGDTEAFFGQGTRLTVV.

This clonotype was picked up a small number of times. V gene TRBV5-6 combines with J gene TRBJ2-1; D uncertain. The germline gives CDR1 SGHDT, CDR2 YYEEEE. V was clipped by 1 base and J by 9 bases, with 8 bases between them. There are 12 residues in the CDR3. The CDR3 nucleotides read TGTGCCAGCAGCTTGAGCCTCCCTGAGCAGTTCTTC. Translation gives CASSLSLPEQFF.

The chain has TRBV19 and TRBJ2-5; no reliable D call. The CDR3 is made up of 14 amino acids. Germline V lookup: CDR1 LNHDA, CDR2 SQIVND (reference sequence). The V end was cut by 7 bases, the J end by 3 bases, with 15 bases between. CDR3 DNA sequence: TGTGCCAGTAATGTCGGCGGTACAAAAGAGACCCAGTACTTC. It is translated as CASNVGGTKETQYF. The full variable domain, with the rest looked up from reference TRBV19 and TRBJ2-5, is DGGITQSPKYLFRKEGQNVTLSCEQNLNHDAMYWYRQDPGQGLRLIYYSQIVNDFQKGDIAEGYSVSREKKESFPLTVTSAQKNPTAFYLCASNVGGTKETQYFGPGTRLLVL.

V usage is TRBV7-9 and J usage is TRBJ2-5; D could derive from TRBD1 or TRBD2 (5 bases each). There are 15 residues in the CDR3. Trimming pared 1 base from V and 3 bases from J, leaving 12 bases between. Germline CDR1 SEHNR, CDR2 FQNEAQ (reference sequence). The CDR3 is CASSLVSLGEETQYF. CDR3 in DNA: TGTGCCAGCAGCTTAGTGTCTCTGGGGGAAGAGACCCAGTACTTC. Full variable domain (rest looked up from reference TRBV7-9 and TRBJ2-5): DTGVSQNPRHKITKRGQNVTFRCDPISEHNRLYWYRQTLGQGPEFLTYFQNEAQLEKSRLLSDRFSAERPKGSFSTLEIQRTEQGDSAMYLCASSLVSLGEETQYFGPGTRLLVL.

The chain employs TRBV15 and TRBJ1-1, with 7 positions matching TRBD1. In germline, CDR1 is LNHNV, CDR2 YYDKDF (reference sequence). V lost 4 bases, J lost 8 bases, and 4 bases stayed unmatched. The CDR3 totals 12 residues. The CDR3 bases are TGTGCCACCAGCACCCGGGACAGCGAAGCTTTCTTT. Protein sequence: CATSTRDSEAFF. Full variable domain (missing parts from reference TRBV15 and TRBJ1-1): DAMVIQNPRYQVTQFGKPVTLSCSQTLNHNVMYWYQQKSSQAPKLLFHYYDKDFNNEADTPDNFQSRRPNTSFCFLDIRSPGLGDTAMYLCATSTRDSEAFFGQGTRLTVV.

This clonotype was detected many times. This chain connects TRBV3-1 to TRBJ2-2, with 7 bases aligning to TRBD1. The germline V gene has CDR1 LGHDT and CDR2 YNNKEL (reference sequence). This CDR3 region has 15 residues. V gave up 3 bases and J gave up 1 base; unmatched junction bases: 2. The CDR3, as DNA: TGTGCCAGCAGCCACCGACAGGGGAACACCGGGGAGCTGTTTTTT. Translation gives CASSHRQGNTGELFF.